The next 8 T cell receptor beta chains were all read from a single sample in a study of PD-1 blockade in classical Hodgkin lymphoma. TCRdb keeps only in-frame clones here, not all; method: immunoSEQ multiplex PCR. The repertoire holds roughly 77,000 clones, with over 90% as singletons. Time point here: newly diagnosed, previously untreated cHL patient sample. Material: peripheral blood mononuclear cells (PBMCs). The receptors were gathered from a human donor with classical Hodgkin lymphoma.

In its sample, this clone was seen once. V gene TRBV19 combines with J gene TRBJ1-1; the D gene is possibly TRBD1 (6 bases). V gave up 0 bases and J gave up 11 bases, with 10 bases separating them. CDR3 length: 12 amino acids. Looked up from germline, CDR1 is LNHDA and CDR2 is SQIVND (reference sequence). The CDR3 bases are TGTGCCAGTAGTATAGACAGGGGTAGGGCTTTCTTT. Translation gives CASSIDRGRAFF.

The chain couples TRBV28 to TRBJ1-3; maybe TRBD1 (5 bases). V lost 7 bases and J 4 bases, leaving 17 bases between the germline ends. CDR1 and CDR2 from the germline V gene are MDHEN and SYDVKM. This CDR3 spans 15 amino acids. CDR3 residues: CASTPGGASGNTIYF. The CDR3 DNA is TGTGCCAGCACCCCCGGAGGGGCGTCGGGAAACACCATATATTTT.

This chain uses TRBV7-2 with TRBJ2-5, with TRBD2 identical over 7 bases. The CDR3 loop spans 15 amino acids. V shed 2 bases and J 4 bases; nucleotides not matched to a gene: 7. Per germline, CDR1 SGHTA and CDR2 FQGNSA. CDR3 sequence reads: CASSLNAGVRETQYF. The CDR3 DNA reads TGTGCCAGCAGCTTAAATGCGGGAGTAAGAGAGACCCAGTACTTC.

This clone has only one observation. In the same sample, other DNA sequences code for this CDR3. This CDR3 reads CASSVGQETQYF. The CDR3 DNA is TGTGCCAGCAGCGTGGGACAAGAGACCCAGTACTTC. The chain recombines TRBV9 with TRBJ2-5, with D uncertain. The CDR3 is 12 residues long. The V end was cut by 2 bases, the J end by 2 bases, with 4 bases between. CDR1 is SGDLS and CDR2 is YYNGEE in the germline V gene.

The V call is TRBV14, the J call TRBJ2-3, with TRBD1 identical over 9 bases. CDR1 and CDR2 from the germline V gene are SGHDN and FVKESK. The CDR3 covers 17 residues. The trim removed 1 base at V and 2 bases at J, leaving 7 bases unmatched. The CDR3 nucleotides read TGTGCCAGCAGCCAAGGGGGGACAGGGAAGGTCACAGATACGCAGTATTTT. Encoded protein: CASSQGGTGKVTDTQYF.

This chain joins TRBV5-6 and TRBJ2-5, with D perhaps matching TRBD2 (5 bases). Judging by the DNA end, TRBJ2-7 fits better; the J call may be wrong. The CDR3 runs 15 residues. The germline gives CDR1 SGHDT, CDR2 YYEEEE. The CDR3 DNA is TGTGCCAGCAGCTTGACGGGAAAAACCCCCTACGAGCAGTACTTC. As protein: CASSLTGKTPYEQYF.

The chain is built from TRBV7-8 and TRBJ1-2; 9 bases are shared with TRBD1. From germline, CDR1 is SGHVS and CDR2 FQNEAQ. The V gene end was trimmed by 5 bases and the J gene end by 5 bases; junction bases not matched to a gene: 3. This CDR3 is 13 amino acids long. CDR3 sequence reads: CASSRTGEYGYTF. CDR3 nucleotide sequence: TGTGCCAGCAGCCGGACAGGGGAGTATGGCTACACCTTC.

V usage is TRBV19 and J usage is TRBJ1-5, with TRBD1 matching 9 bases. V lost 4 bases, J lost 2 bases, and 6 bases stayed unmatched. Per germline, CDR1 LNHDA and CDR2 SQIVND (reference sequence). CDR3 length: 16 amino acids. The CDR3 here is CASSTQDRGGNQPQHF. Here the CDR3 DNA reads TGTGCCAGTAGTACCCAGGACAGGGGTGGCAATCAGCCCCAGCATTTT.